A single sample is the source of the 23 T cell receptor beta chains below, sequenced in a study of T cells in Graves' hyperthyroidism and ophthalmopathy. Amplified TCR beta CDR3 regions derived from RNA transcripts. The HTBI primer set was used in a first-round RT-PCR of the TCR CDR3. TCRdb re-analysed the multiplex PCR reads in MiXCR, keeping a single row per CDR3 protein. The sample lists about 520,000 distinct CDR3 sequences; around 22% were seen once. The sample comprised blood. These receptors all come from a woman aged 25 to 39 with Graves' ophthalmopathy.

Many counts were recorded for this clonotype. The gene calls are TRBV14 and TRBJ1-1, with D unresolved. Germline assignment: CDR1 SGHDN and CDR2 FVKESK. Trimming took 0 bases from V and 6 from J, leaving 8 bases between them. This CDR3 comprises 13 residues. CDR3 coding DNA: TGTGCCAGCAGCCAAGACTTGCAGTCTGAAGCTTTCTTT. This encodes CASSQDLQSEAFF.

This clonotype is a singleton in its sample. The chain carries TRBV5-6 and TRBJ2-2; 9 bases line up with TRBD2. The V gene end was trimmed by 4 bases and the J gene end by 3 bases; junction bases not matched to a gene: 4. The CDR3 has 15 residues. Germline CDR1 is SGHDT and CDR2 is YYEEEE. CDR3 sequence reads: CASSEAGGHTGELFF. The CDR3 bases are TGTGCCAGCAGCGAAGCGGGAGGCCACACCGGGGAGCTGTTTTTT.

This clonotype was recorded a few times. The rearrangement links TRBV6-1 to TRBJ1-1; D uncertain. The CDR3 has 13 residues. The germline V and J ends were trimmed by 5 bases and 5 bases, with 12 bases remaining between them. Per germline, CDR1 MNHNS and CDR2 SASEGT. CDR3 sequence reads: CASSQPGLTEAFF. DNA for the CDR3: TGTGCCAGCAGTCAGCCGGGATTGACTGAAGCTTTCTTT.

This clonotype was observed at least ten times. CDR3 DNA sequence: TGTGCCAGCAGGGCAGGGACCTACGAGCAGTACTTC. Translation: CASRAGTYEQYF. This chain links TRBV2 with TRBJ2-7, with TRBD1 as a possible D gene (5 bases). Trimming shortened V by 6 bases and J by 2 bases, and 8 bases separated the two germline ends. Germline lookup yields CDR1 SNHLY and CDR2 FYNNEI. This CDR3 is built from 12 residues.

Many counts were recorded for this clonotype. The chain employs TRBV15 and TRBJ1-1; TRBD1 agrees at 10 bases. The CDR3 has 15 amino acids. V shed 5 bases, J shed 3 bases, and the junction held 6 bases outside the gene matches. Germline V CDR1 and CDR2: LNHNV, YYDKDF (reference sequence). CDR3 sequence: CATSSMDRGDTEAFF. The CDR3 DNA follows: TGTGCCACCAGCTCCATGGACAGGGGGGACACTGAAGCTTTCTTT. Full variable domain (missing parts from reference TRBV15 and TRBJ1-1): DAMVIQNPRYQVTQFGKPVTLSCSQTLNHNVMYWYQQKSSQAPKLLFHYYDKDFNNEADTPDNFQSRRPNTSFCFLDIRSPGLGDTAMYLCATSSMDRGDTEAFFGQGTRLTVV.

This chain connects TRBV19 to TRBJ2-2, with D possibly TRBD2 on 6 matching bases. The V and J ends lost 5 bases and 5 bases respectively, with 15 bases between them. The germline V gene has CDR1 LNHDA and CDR2 SQIVND (reference sequence). The CDR3 totals 15 residues. CDR3 protein: CASSPWEETTGELFF. CDR3 DNA sequence: TGTGCCAGTAGTCCCTGGGAGGAGACAACCGGGGAGCTGTTTTTT.

The chain is built from TRBV25-1 and TRBJ2-5; 15 bases are shared with TRBD2. CDR1 and CDR2 (germline): MGHDK, SYGVNS. V shed 5 bases and J 5 bases; nucleotides not matched to a gene: 6. The CDR3 contains 16 residues. The CDR3 coding sequence is TGTGCCAGCAGTCCGGGACTAGCGGGGGGCCTGGAGACCCAGTACTTC. Protein product: CASSPGLAGGLETQYF.

This clonotype came up many times. The chain links TRBV27 to TRBJ1-5; D not certain. Germline-derived CDR1 and CDR2 are MNHEY and SMNVEV (reference sequence). V gave up 2 bases and J gave up 4 bases, with 6 bases separating them. The CDR3 has 13 amino acids. CDR3 nucleotide sequence: TGTGCCAGCAGTTTACTAATGAATCAGCCCCAGCATTTT. This sequence encodes CASSLLMNQPQHF.

There are many counts of this clonotype. The chain employs TRBV6-1 and TRBJ2-4; TRBD2 is a possible D gene (6 bases). Germline lookup yields CDR1 MNHNS and CDR2 SASEGT. This CDR3 region has 13 residues. V shed 4 bases and J shed 5 bases, with 9 bases lying between them. CDR3 sequence reads: CASSGGVENIQYF. The CDR3, as DNA: TGTGCCAGCAGTGGGGGGGTAGAAAACATTCAGTACTTC.

The table lists this clonotype with many counts. V is TRBV27 and J is TRBJ1-2, with a tentative D call TRBD1 (6 bases). V was cut by 7 bases and J by 8 bases, with 17 bases left in between. The CDR3 contains 13 residues. Germline V gene data show CDR1 as MNHEY and CDR2 as SMNVEV (reference sequence). CDR3 amino acids: CASKFTGKSGYTF. The CDR3 DNA reads as TGTGCCAGCAAATTTACAGGGAAAAGCGGCTACACCTTC.

This CDR3 is CASRRDRTAGELFF. The CDR3 DNA reads TGTGCCAGCAGACGAGACAGGACCGCCGGGGAGCTGTTTTTT. The V gene is TRBV6-1, the J gene TRBJ2-2; weak D call: TRBD1 (6 bases). V dropped 6 bases and J dropped 6 bases, with 14 bases sitting between them. The CDR3 is 14 amino acids. Germline values: CDR1 MNHNS, CDR2 SASEGT.

This clonotype has at least ten counts. This may be a read error: a much more frequent sequence differs by one nucleotide. A read error is likely, as this CDR3 ends without the conserved phenylalanine or tryptophan. This chain connects TRBV12-3 or TRBV12-4 to TRBJ1-1; D unclear. This CDR3 contains 13 residues. V lost 6 bases to trimming and J lost 6 bases, with 14 bases between them. Written as DNA, the CDR3 is TGTGCCAGCAGCAGATATAGGAGGCCTGAAGCTTTCCTT. It yields the protein CASSRYRRPEAFL.

This clonotype has at least ten counts. The V call is TRBV6-1, the J call TRBJ2-2; 8 bases are shared with TRBD1. The V segment lost 6 bases and the J segment 7 bases; nucleotides outside the gene matches: 10. This CDR3 has 15 amino acids. From germline, CDR1 is MNHNS and CDR2 SASEGT. CDR3 in amino acids: CASRPDRGRDGELFF. In nucleotides, the CDR3 is TGTGCCAGCAGACCCGACAGGGGAAGGGACGGGGAGCTGTTTTTT.

The chain uses TRBV2 and TRBJ2-2; D might be TRBD1 (5 bases). The CDR3 length is 14 residues. Per the germline V gene, CDR1 is SNHLY and CDR2 is FYNNEI. Between the trimmed V and J ends, which lost 6 bases and 4 bases, there was a span of 12 bases. This CDR3 is CASRRQRGTGELFF. CDR3 bases: TGTGCCAGCAGAAGACAGAGAGGCACCGGGGAGCTGTTTTTT.

The rearrangement joins TRBV6-2 or TRBV6-3 to TRBJ2-7, with TRBD2 identical over 12 bases. CDR3 size: 14 residues. J lost 6 bases, V lost 6 bases, and 6 bases had no gene match. Per the germline V gene, CDR1 is MNHEY and CDR2 is SVGEGT. CDR3 sequence reads: CASSLTSGSREQYF. As DNA, the CDR3 is TGTGCCAGCAGCTTGACTAGCGGGAGTCGCGAGCAGTACTTC.

This clonotype was counted ten times or more. The chain uses TRBV6-5 and TRBJ1-2; TRBD1 is a possible D gene (5 bases). The CDR3 extends over 14 amino acids. V was shortened by 4 bases and J by 3 bases, with 12 bases between the two germline ends. Looked up from germline, CDR1 is MNHEY and CDR2 is SVGAGI. Written as DNA, the CDR3 is TGTGCCAGCAGTTCAGCCCAGGGAGACTATGGCTACACCTTC. Translated, it gives CASSSAQGDYGYTF.

This clonotype occurred a few times. This chain joins TRBV20-1 and TRBJ2-7; tentatively, D is TRBD1 (5 bases). Germline V gene data show CDR1 as DFQATT and CDR2 as SNEGSKA (reference sequence). V lost 4 bases and J lost 0, with 13 bases in between. The CDR3 length is 14 residues. The CDR3 DNA is TGCAGTGCTAAAGACAGTCCTAGCTCCTACGAGCAGTACTTC. Encoded protein: CSAKDSPSSYEQYF.

In this sample, this clonotype turned up a few times. The rearrangement joins TRBV6-1 to TRBJ1-1; D unresolved. The CDR3 has 14 residues. Germline V gives CDR1 MNHNS, CDR2 SASEGT. Trimming cost V 4 bases and J 0 bases, with 9 bases left between them. CDR3 DNA sequence: TGTGCCAGCAGTGGTATGACGGTGAACACTGAAGCTTTCTTT. Translated, it gives CASSGMTVNTEAFF.

This clonotype was seen at least ten times. The chain's CDR3 is CSARYKPTNTEAFF. The DNA for the CDR3 is TGCAGTGCTAGATATAAACCTACGAACACTGAAGCTTTCTTT. The gene calls are TRBV20-1 and TRBJ1-1; D is ambiguous. CDR1 is DFQATT and CDR2 is SNEGSKA in the germline V gene (reference sequence). The CDR3 totals 14 residues. The V gene lost 2 bases and the J gene lost 1 base, with 11 bases spanning the gap.

This clonotype has a single count. The chain recombines TRBV6-1 with TRBJ2-7, with TRBD1 matching 9 bases. This CDR3 is built from 12 residues. Germline V lookup: CDR1 MNHNS, CDR2 SASEGT. With 7 bases clipped from V and 7 bases from J, the junction kept 5 bases outside the gene matches. As DNA, the CDR3 is TGTGCCAGCAAACAGGGGGCTGGGGAGCAGTACTTC. Translation gives CASKQGAGEQYF.

The table lists this clonotype with many counts. V and J are TRBV19 and TRBJ1-5; D not resolved. Germline CDR1 and CDR2: LNHDA and SQIVND (reference sequence). V was pared by 3 bases and J by 6 bases, with 9 bases between. The length of the CDR3 is 13 residues. Written as DNA, the CDR3 is TGTGCCAGTAGTATCCTAGGGAGTCAGCCCCAGCATTTT. Its protein is CASSILGSQPQHF.

This clonotype was counted a few times. The chain combines TRBV28 with TRBJ1-6; perhaps TRBD1 as D (6 bases). Germline V gives CDR1 MDHEN, CDR2 SYDVKM. The V end lost 5 bases, the J end lost 9 bases, and 14 bases lay between the germline ends. The CDR3 length is 14 residues. CDR3 nucleotide sequence: TGTGCCAGCAGTCCCCCGGACAGTTTTTCACCCCTCCACTTT. It encodes CASSPPDSFSPLHF.

This clonotype was detected a few times. The V gene is TRBV7-2, the J gene TRBJ2-2; D not resolved. V lost 4 bases, J lost 6 bases, and 12 bases lay in between. The CDR3 contains 14 residues. The germline gives CDR1 SGHTA, CDR2 FQGNSA. The CDR3 here is CASSSYGWPGELFF. CDR3 DNA: TGTGCCAGCAGCTCCTACGGGTGGCCCGGGGAGCTGTTTTTT.